Each of the 16 T cell receptor beta chains below was sequenced from the same sample in a study of identifying expanded T cells in peripheral blood. Here immunoSEQ multiplex PCR was the method, and the copy in TCRdb shows in-frame clones only, minus some. The sample yields 110,000 or so clones, about 85% seen once. The sample consisted of blood. The receptor source for this set is a person between 18 and 75 years old in good health.

The chain has TRBV6-5 and TRBJ1-3, with a weak D call TRBD1 (6 bases). The V end lost 4 bases, the J end lost 2 bases, and 15 bases lay between the germline ends. The CDR3 loop spans 16 amino acids. Germline loops: CDR1 MNHEY, CDR2 SVGAGI. The CDR3 here is CASSSLTGYPGNTIYF. In nucleotides, the CDR3 is TGTGCCAGCAGTTCTCTTACAGGGTACCCTGGAAACACCATATATTTT.

The chain carries TRBV11-2 and TRBJ2-7; 7 nucleotides align to TRBD1. V shed 5 bases, J shed 3 bases, and the junction held 10 bases outside the gene matches. The CDR3 contains 15 residues. The germline V gene has CDR1 SGHAT and CDR2 FQNNGV. In DNA form, the CDR3 reads TGTGCCAGCAGCCTCGACAGGGCCCAACGCTACGAGCAGTACTTC. It codes for CASSLDRAQRYEQYF.

This clone was counted a single time. The genes are TRBV21-1 and TRBJ2-5; the D call TRBD1 from the table was never checked on the DNA. TRBV21-1 is recorded as a pseudogene. The CDR3 is made up of 16 amino acids. Written as DNA, the CDR3 is TGTGCCAGCAGCAAAGTCGGCAGGGATCTCCAAGAGACCCAGTACTTC. Its translation is CASSKVGRDLQETQYF.

This chain links TRBV28 with TRBJ1-2, with D possibly matching TRBD1 (5 bases). CDR1 is MDHEN and CDR2 is SYDVKM in the germline V gene. The CDR3 contains 14 residues. V shed 6 bases and J shed 8 bases, with 19 bases lying between them. The chain's CDR3 is CASRGNFGAGGYTF. The CDR3 bases are TGTGCCAGCAGAGGAAATTTCGGGGCTGGGGGCTACACCTTC.

The rearrangement links TRBV5-1 to TRBJ2-7; unclear D gene. Looked up from germline, CDR1 is SGHRS and CDR2 is YFSETQ. Trimming took off 10 bases at V and 2 bases at J, with 19 bases between the two ends. This CDR3 has 14 residues. CDR3 nucleotide sequence: TGCGCCTCAAGCCTCGGGTCCGCCCCCTACGAGCAGTACTTC. This gives the protein CASSLGSAPYEQYF. Full variable domain (missing parts from reference TRBV5-1 and TRBJ2-7): KAGVTQTPRYLIKTRGQQVTLSCSPISGHRSVSWYQQTPGQGLQFLFEYFSETQRNKGNFPGRFSGRQFSNSRSEMNVSTLELGDSALYLCASSLGSAPYEQYFGPGTRLTVT.

This rearrangement joins TRBV5-1 to TRBJ2-5; TRBD2 matches 10 bases. The CDR3 contains 14 residues. With 4 bases clipped from V and 4 bases from J, the junction kept 4 bases outside the gene matches. The germline V gene encodes CDR1 SGHRS and CDR2 YFSETQ. CDR3 sequence: CASSPLAGGETQYF. For the CDR3, the DNA is TGCGCCAGCAGCCCCTTAGCGGGAGGAGAGACCCAGTACTTC.

This rearrangement joins TRBV7-9 to TRBJ2-7; TRBD2 matches 7 bases. The CDR3 covers 14 residues. Trimming removed 0 bases from V and 7 bases from J; junction bases left unmatched: 6. Germline-derived CDR1 and CDR2 are SEHNR and FQNEAQ (reference sequence). The CDR3 protein is CASSLAGGHKEQYF. CDR3 sequence (DNA): TGTGCCAGCAGCTTAGCGGGAGGGCACAAAGAGCAGTACTTC.

This sequence joins TRBV18 and TRBJ1-5; D may be TRBD1 (6 bases). There are 14 residues in the CDR3. The germline V gene has CDR1 KGHSH and CDR2 LQKENI. V gave up 5 bases and J gave up 6 bases, with 14 bases separating them. The CDR3 here is CASSDGQKGQPQHF. The CDR3 nucleotides read TGTGCCAGCTCAGATGGACAGAAGGGTCAGCCCCAGCATTTT.

V is TRBV21-1 and J is TRBJ2-7; the table's D call TRBD1 went unverified against the DNA. TRBV21-1 is reported as a pseudogene. There are 12 residues in the CDR3. The CDR3 DNA reads TGTGCCAGCAGTCCACAGGGTAACGAGCAGTACTTC. This encodes CASSPQGNEQYF.

The CDR3 protein is CASTDVGTTSGRKGGELFF. CDR3 in DNA: TGTGCCAGCACCGACGTCGGGACGACTAGCGGGAGGAAAGGCGGGGAGCTGTTTTTT. The rearrangement links TRBV7-9 to TRBJ2-2, with 13 bases matching TRBD2. Trimming at V came to 7 bases and at J to 7 bases, leaving 18 bases not matched to a gene. Germline-derived CDR1 and CDR2 are SEHNR and FQNEAQ (reference sequence). CDR3 length: 19 residues. Together with reference TRBV7-9 and TRBJ2-2, the CDR3 gives the full variable domain: DTGVSQNPRHKITKRGQNVTFRCDPISEHNRLYWYRQTLGQGPEFLTYFQNEAQLEKSRLLSDRFSAERPKGSFSTLEIQRTEQGDSAMYLCASTDVGTTSGRKGGELFFGEGSRLTVL.

The V and J genes are TRBV2 and TRBJ2-2, with 7 bases identical to TRBD2. This CDR3 is built from 15 residues. The germline gives CDR1 SNHLY, CDR2 FYNNEI. Trimming removed 7 bases from V and 5 bases from J; junction bases left unmatched: 10. CDR3 region: CASTRGGSETGELFF. DNA of the CDR3: TGTGCCAGCACCCGGGGAGGGAGTGAAACCGGGGAGCTGTTTTTT.

The V and J genes are TRBV7-9 and TRBJ1-4; 10 positions match TRBD1. V lost 2 bases, J lost 4 bases, and 7 bases stayed unmatched. Germline V gene sequence: CDR1 SEHNR, CDR2 FQNEAQ (reference sequence). CDR3 length: 17 residues. This chain's CDR3 is CASSLTGQGGHNEKLFF. DNA of the CDR3: TGTGCCAGCAGCTTAACAGGACAGGGGGGTCATAATGAAAAACTGTTTTTT.

Remarks on this clone: Other DNA sequences in the sample encode the same CDR3. The chain combines TRBV6-1 with TRBJ2-7; D is undetermined. The CDR3 is made up of 14 amino acids. The V gene lost 1 base and the J gene lost 4 bases, with 11 bases spanning the gap. CDR1 and CDR2 from the germline V gene are MNHNS and SASEGT. The CDR3 nucleotides are TGTGCCAGCAGTGAAGATGGGCAGAATTACGAGCAGTACTTC. Its protein is CASSEDGQNYEQYF.

The J gene is TRBJ1-2, the V gene TRBV5-1, with a weak D call TRBD1 (5 bases). The CDR3 spans 12 residues. The V end lost 5 bases, the J end lost 6 bases, and 11 bases lay between the germline ends. The V gene's germline CDR1 is SGHRS and CDR2 YFSETQ. Here the CDR3 reads CASREGRDGYTF. The CDR3 DNA reads as TGCGCCAGCAGAGAGGGACGGGATGGCTACACCTTC. Full variable domain (outside the CDR3, taken from reference TRBV5-1 and TRBJ1-2): KAGVTQTPRYLIKTRGQQVTLSCSPISGHRSVSWYQQTPGQGLQFLFEYFSETQRNKGNFPGRFSGRQFSNSRSEMNVSTLELGDSALYLCASREGRDGYTFGSGTRLTVV.

This rearrangement joins TRBV21-1 to TRBJ2-3; the table assigns TRBD1, which was not confirmed against the DNA. TRBV21-1 is recorded as a pseudogene. This CDR3 region has 13 residues. The CDR3 nucleotides are TGTGCCGTCAGGGGACATCGCACAGATACGCAGTATTTT. It codes for CAVRGHRTDTQYF.

Note on this clone: Its ends do not fully match the called genes, so a read error is possible. The chain carries TRBV7-9 and TRBJ2-5, with D unclear. Per the germline V gene, CDR1 is SEHNR and CDR2 is FQNEAQ (reference sequence). The CDR3 is 15 residues long. This CDR3 reads CASSIAGKTDETQYF. Here the CDR3 DNA reads TGTGCCAGCAGCATAGCTGGAAAGACGGATGAGACCCAGTACTTC.